The 15 T cell receptor beta chains presented below share a single source sample, sequenced in a study of response to subunit inactivated influenza vaccine. TCRdb reanalysed the RT-PCR reads using MiXCR and keeps one entry per CDR3 protein. The profile shows about 570,000 distinct CDR3 sequences, approximately 10% of them singletons. These same data were also listed under a study on T cells expressing NK-cell markers. This second study says: TCR beta libraries carry UMIs added by 5'RACE template switching.

The sequences come from PBMCs from blood, collected on the day of vaccination. These receptors all stem from a man between 45 and 60 years old who received an inactivated influenza vaccine.

This clonotype was picked up a small number of times. The rearrangement uses TRBV9 and TRBJ2-7; a weak D match, TRBD2 (7 bases). Germline V gene sequence: CDR1 SGDLS, CDR2 YYNGEE. Deletions cut 0 bases from V and 0 bases from J, with 13 bases between. CDR3 length: 16 amino acids. This CDR3 reads CASSVVAGAFSYEQYF. The CDR3 DNA reads as TGTGCCAGCAGCGTAGTGGCGGGGGCCTTCTCCTACGAGCAGTACTTC.

The chain employs TRBV6-2 or TRBV6-3 and TRBJ1-5; 7 bases map to TRBD1. The CDR3 loop spans 16 amino acids. V was pared by 8 bases and J by 2 bases, with 12 bases of the junction left unmatched. Germline CDR1 is MNHEY and CDR2 is SVGEGT. The CDR3 sequence is CASAGTVTFRNQPQHF. The CDR3 DNA sequence: TGTGCCAGCGCGGGGACAGTGACCTTTCGCAATCAGCCCCAGCATTTT.

In this sample, this clonotype turned up a few times. The rearrangement joins TRBV29-1 to TRBJ2-1, with 10 bases lining up with TRBD2. Germline V gene sequence: CDR1 SQVTM, CDR2 ANQGSEA. V was clipped by 2 bases and J by 7 bases; unmatched bases: 5. There are 14 residues in the CDR3. The CDR3 here is CSVESGRASNEQFF. In DNA form, the CDR3 reads TGCAGCGTTGAAAGCGGGAGGGCCAGTAATGAGCAGTTCTTC.

This clonotype was picked up a small number of times. The J gene is TRBJ2-3, the V gene TRBV6-5, with D hard to call. The germline CDR1 and CDR2 sequences are MNHEY and SVGAGI. The CDR3 length is 14 residues. Trimming took off 2 bases at V and 2 bases at J, with 8 bases between the two ends. CDR3 nucleotide sequence: TGTGCCAGCAGTTACAACAGCTTCACAGATACGCAGTATTTT. This sequence encodes CASSYNSFTDTQYF.

For this clonotype: Mismatch with germline at one junction end may stem from a read error. The chain is built from TRBV12-3 or TRBV12-4 and TRBJ2-1; TRBD2 agrees at 11 bases. The CDR3 extends over 15 amino acids. The CDR3 coding sequence is TGTGCCAGCAGTCCCGGGACTAGCGGCTACAATGAGCAGTTGTTC. Translating gives CASSPGTSGYNEQLF.

This clonotype was picked up many times. The genes are TRBV24-1 and TRBJ2-1, with D tentatively TRBD2 (6 bases). V lost 7 bases and J lost 1, with 10 bases in between. The germline gives CDR1 KGHDR, CDR2 SFDVKD. The CDR3 spans 14 residues. The chain's CDR3 is CATRAGTSYNEQFF. DNA of the CDR3: TGTGCCACCAGGGCAGGGACTTCCTACAATGAGCAGTTCTTC.

This clonotype was counted only a few times. The chain joins TRBV2 to TRBJ1-4; TRBD1 agrees at 9 bases. CDR1 and CDR2 from the germline V gene are SNHLY and FYNNEI. CDR3 length: 16 residues. The V segment lost 6 bases and the J segment 0 bases; nucleotides outside the gene matches: 5. CDR3 amino acids: CASRPDRGATNEKLFF. As DNA, the CDR3 is TGTGCCAGCAGGCCGGACAGGGGTGCAACTAATGAAAAACTGTTTTTT.

The rearrangement links TRBV20-1 to TRBJ2-5; TRBD1 matches at 9 bases. Germline V gene sequence: CDR1 DFQATT, CDR2 SNEGSKA (reference sequence). Trimming took 4 bases from V and 5 from J; bases not matched to a gene: 8. CDR3 length: 14 amino acids. The CDR3 sequence: CSATIPGTGETQYF. In DNA, the CDR3 is TGCAGTGCTACCATACCCGGGACAGGGGAGACCCAGTACTTC.

DNA for the CDR3: TGTGCCAGCAGTTACTCGGAGGGGAACACCGGGGAGCTGTTTTTT. Translation gives CASSYSEGNTGELFF. The rearrangement uses TRBV6-5 and TRBJ2-2; weak D call: TRBD2 (6 bases). The CDR3 sequence is 15 residues long. Germline CDR1 is MNHEY and CDR2 is SVGAGI. The V and J ends lost 0 bases and 1 base respectively, with 6 bases between them.

This clonotype was seen ten or more times. CDR3 loop: CASSSGLEAFF. The DNA for the CDR3 is TGTGCCAGCAGCTCCGGGCTCGAAGCTTTCTTT. The chain links TRBV12-3 or TRBV12-4 to TRBJ1-1, with D unclear. Trimming removed 6 bases at V and 8 bases at J, with 10 bases between. CDR3 size: 11 residues.

This clonotype was detected ten times or more. The J gene is TRBJ1-6, the V gene TRBV20-1; D is undetermined. The CDR3 totals 13 residues. In germline, CDR1 is DFQATT, CDR2 SNEGSKA (reference sequence). The V end lost 0 bases, the J end lost 5 bases, and 5 bases lay between the germline ends. The CDR3 DNA is TGCAGTGCTAGAGATCACAATAATTCACCCCTCCACTTT. This gives the protein CSARDHNNSPLHF.

This clonotype was counted a few times. The chain links TRBV5-6 to TRBJ1-1; no definite D call. Germline loops: CDR1 SGHDT, CDR2 YYEEEE. V lost 1 base and J lost 3, with 13 bases in between. The CDR3 length is 15 residues. The CDR3 DNA reads TGTGCCAGCAGCTTGTCTTATAATGTGGACACTGAAGCTTTCTTT. It specifies CASSLSYNVDTEAFF.

This clonotype was counted only a few times. The chain recombines TRBV7-2 with TRBJ2-3; D remains unclear. The CDR3 has 13 residues. Germline-derived CDR1 and CDR2 are SGHTA and FQGNSA. V was cut by 1 base and J by 4 bases, with 6 bases left in between. CDR3 sequence reads: CASSLVFPDTQYF. As DNA, the CDR3 is TGTGCCAGCAGCTTAGTGTTCCCAGATACGCAGTATTTT.

This clonotype was picked up many times. This sequence joins TRBV12-3 or TRBV12-4 and TRBJ1-2, with 8 bases aligning to TRBD1. V lost 2 bases to trimming and J lost 4 bases; unmatched junction nucleotides: 3. The CDR3 consists of 14 residues. CDR3 coding DNA: TGTGCCAGCAGTTTACAGGGGGCCAGCTATGGCTACACCTTC. This codes for CASSLQGASYGYTF.

J is TRBJ2-1 and V is TRBV11-1; D may match TRBD1 or TRBD2 (5 bases each). CDR1 is SGHAT, CDR2 FQDESV, per germline (reference sequence). This CDR3 comprises 20 residues. V shed 5 bases and J shed 5 bases, with 31 bases lying between them. CDR3 sequence (DNA): TGTGCCAGCAGCCCGGGACCTGGTCGAGGGGAGAAGGACCGGCACAATGAGCAGTTCTTC. Translated, it gives CASSPGPGRGEKDRHNEQFF.